This TCR beta chain was recorded in a study of spatial heterogeneity in lung cancer. Study context: The donor population consisted of approximately 70 patients with untreated, early-stage non-small cell lung cancer. Researchers sequenced follow-up PBMC samples if they had them, and these came a median of about two years after resection. Study findings and constraints: Blood carried ubiquitous expanded tumor TCRs more at resection than follow-up.

TCRdb reanalysed the 5' RACE reads using MiXCR and keeps one entry per CDR3 protein. Of roughly 120,000 distinct CDR3 sequences detected, 11% appear once; the ten largest clones hold 20% to 25%. Time point meaning: blood at routine non-recurrence follow-up after resection. Whole RNA obtained from tumor, nontumor lung or frozen PBMC underwent sequencing without sorting. This clonotype was observed a handful of times. No antigen is known for it. This CDR3 is 16 amino acids long. In germline, CDR1 is LNHDA, CDR2 SQIVND (reference sequence). V shed 5 bases and J 0 bases; nucleotides not matched to a gene: 6.

The receptor's source is a female donor with early-stage non-small cell lung cancer. This chain links TRBV19 with TRBJ2-4; 8 bases align to TRBD2. This sample comprised PBMCs, obtained at follow-up. The CDR3 DNA is TGTGCCAGTAGTCCCTTACTAGCGGTAGCCAAAAACATTCAGTACTTC. It is translated as CASSPLLAVAKNIQYF.